Listed here are 30 T cell receptor beta chains from one sample, sequenced in a study of cytomegalovirus exposure and HLA in healthy donors. It was with 60 Vbeta and 13 Jbeta primers that the PCR ran. Clones were sequenced by immunoSEQ multiplex PCR, and TCRdb holds only the in-frame ones, with some missing. The table has around 160,000 clones, approximately 80% seen once. The sample was PBMCs. All receptors derive from a middle-aged man in good health and CMV-seropositive.

The chain combines TRBV19 with TRBJ1-2; 8 bases line up with TRBD1. The CDR3 consists of 13 residues. CDR1 and CDR2 from the germline V gene are LNHDA and SQIVND (reference sequence). V lost 5 bases and J lost 4; bases outside the gene matches: 3. The CDR3 DNA reads as TGTGCCAGTAGTTCCGGACAGGGCTATGGCTACACCTTC. Encoded protein: CASSSGQGYGYTF.

The chain combines TRBV2 with TRBJ2-1; D uncertain. CDR3 length: 11 residues. Germline-derived CDR1 and CDR2 are SNHLY and FYNNEI. The germline V and J ends were trimmed by 11 bases and 8 bases, with 13 bases remaining between them. The CDR3 is CADRQADEQFF. DNA of the CDR3: TGTGCCGATAGGCAGGCCGATGAGCAGTTCTTC.

This clone was counted between two and nine times. This chain uses TRBV18 with TRBJ2-5, with 13 bases fitting TRBD2. CDR3 size: 16 residues. Germline-derived CDR1 and CDR2 are KGHSH and LQKENI. J lost 3 bases, V lost 6 bases, and 7 bases had no gene match. The CDR3 sequence: CASSPAGTSGEETQYF. CDR3 DNA sequence: TGTGCCAGCTCTCCGGCCGGGACTAGCGGGGAAGAGACCCAGTACTTC.

V and J are TRBV5-1 and TRBJ2-5; 8 bases align to TRBD2. The J call may be in error: the DNA end matches TRBJ2-7 better. The CDR3 spans 18 residues. CDR1 is SGHRS and CDR2 is YFSETQ in the germline V gene. Here the CDR3 reads CASSFSGTSGEFLYEQYF. The CDR3 bases are TGCGCCAGCAGCTTTAGTGGGACTAGTGGGGAATTTCTCTACGAGCAGTACTTC.

V is TRBV6-1 and J is TRBJ2-7, with D possibly matching TRBD2 (6 bases). Germline V CDR1 and CDR2: MNHNS, SASEGT. V shed 6 bases and J shed 3 bases, with 12 bases lying between them. The CDR3 is made up of 13 amino acids. This CDR3 reads CASRRGSNYEQYF. The DNA of the CDR3 is TGTGCCAGCAGACGGGGGAGTAACTACGAGCAGTACTTC.

The J gene is TRBJ2-5, the V gene TRBV11-2, with TRBD2 identical over 7 bases. From germline, CDR1 is SGHAT and CDR2 FQNNGV. The CDR3 has 17 amino acids. Losses at the gene ends were 0 bases for V and 5 bases for J; bases not matched to a gene: 12. The CDR3 spells CASSLESSGITGETQYF. CDR3 nucleotide sequence: TGTGCCAGCAGCTTAGAGTCTAGCGGCATTACGGGGGAGACCCAGTACTTC.

V is TRBV7-9 and J is TRBJ2-4, with D possibly being TRBD2 (6 bases). The CDR3 is 15 amino acids. The V gene's germline CDR1 is SEHNR and CDR2 FQNEAQ (reference sequence). V shed 6 bases and J shed 7 bases, with 19 bases lying between them. In DNA, the CDR3 is TGTGCCAGCAGTCCCCATTCGAGGGAGGAGAACATTCAGTACTTC. Translation gives CASSPHSREENIQYF.

The chain is built from TRBV23-1 and TRBJ2-5; 9 bases match TRBD1. TRBV23-1 qualifies as an ORF whose function is uncertain. This CDR3 is built from 14 residues. The V and J ends lost 8 bases and 2 bases, in that order; junction bases with no gene match: 6. As DNA, the CDR3 is TGCGCCAGCCCCGTGGGGACAGGGCAAGAGACCCAGTACTTC. Translated: CASPVGTGQETQYF.

The chain uses TRBV27 and TRBJ2-3; TRBD2 might be the D (6 bases). The CDR3 totals 16 residues. V shed 2 bases and J shed 2 bases, with 14 bases lying between them. Looked up from germline, CDR1 is MNHEY and CDR2 is SMNVEV (reference sequence). DNA of the CDR3: TGTGCCAGCAGTTTAAATGTTCGGCGGGACACAGATACGCAGTATTTT. Amino acid sequence: CASSLNVRRDTDTQYF.

The gene calls are TRBV6-5 and TRBJ2-7, with 8 bases that match TRBD2. Germline lookup yields CDR1 MNHEY and CDR2 SVGAGI. This CDR3 region has 15 residues. After removal of 2 bases from V and 2 bases from J, the junction contained 5 bases not matched to a gene. The CDR3 bases are TGTGCCAGCAGTTACGTCTCTAGCGGGCCCTACGAGCAGTACTTC. Protein sequence: CASSYVSSGPYEQYF.

This clone appeared a single time. V is TRBV5-1 and J is TRBJ1-5; D may be TRBD1 (5 bases). CDR3 size: 15 residues. The germline gives CDR1 SGHRS, CDR2 YFSETQ. With 0 bases removed from V and 3 bases from J, the gap between germline ends came to 10 bases. This chain's CDR3 is CASSLGGRLNQPQHF. DNA for the CDR3: TGCGCCAGCAGCTTGGGGGGCAGGCTCAATCAGCCCCAGCATTTT.

This chain joins TRBV13 and TRBJ1-3; a possible D gene is TRBD1 (5 bases). The ends were cut back, 2 bases at V and 8 bases at J, with 13 bases in the middle. Germline V gene lookup returns CDR1 PRHDT and CDR2 FYEKMQ (reference sequence). The CDR3 is 14 residues long. CDR3 DNA: TGTGCCAGCAGCTTATCCGGGGGTTCACACACCATATATTTT. Its protein is CASSLSGGSHTIYF. Looking up the rest from reference TRBV13 and TRBJ1-3 gives the full variable domain: AAGVIQSPRHLIKEKRETATLKCYPIPRHDTVYWYQQGPGQDPQFLISFYEKMQSDKGSIPDRFSAQQFSDYHSELNMSSLELGDSALYFCASSLSGGSHTIYFGEGSWLTVV.

The chain links TRBV7-9 to TRBJ1-1, with D perhaps TRBD1 (6 bases). Germline CDR1 SEHNR, CDR2 FQNEAQ (reference sequence). Between the trimmed V and J ends, which lost 5 bases and 3 bases, there was a span of 16 bases. This CDR3 spans 15 amino acids. The CDR3 bases are TGTGCCAGCAGCCCAGGGGCCGCAGTGGACACTGAAGCTTTCTTT. It encodes CASSPGAAVDTEAFF.

This clone has more than one count but fewer than ten. The chain employs TRBV9 and TRBJ1-2; 7 nucleotides agree with TRBD1. Per the germline V gene, CDR1 is SGDLS and CDR2 is YYNGEE. Unmatched junction bases numbered 3, after V lost 3 bases and J lost 1 base. The CDR3 length is 14 residues. Here the CDR3 DNA reads TGTGCCAGCAGCGCGGGACAGTATAACTATGGCTACACCTTC. Translation: CASSAGQYNYGYTF.

V is TRBV7-8 and J is TRBJ1-4; tentative D call: TRBD1 (6 bases). V lost 5 bases, J lost 8 bases, and 18 bases lay in between. CDR1 and CDR2 (germline): SGHVS, FQNEAQ. This CDR3 is 15 amino acids long. CDR3 residues: CASSDDRFQREKLFF. CDR3 DNA: TGTGCCAGCAGCGACGACAGGTTCCAGCGGGAAAAACTGTTTTTT.

V and J are TRBV28 and TRBJ2-3; 8 positions match TRBD2. The germline V gene encodes CDR1 MDHEN and CDR2 SYDVKM. The CDR3 totals 16 residues. Trimming took 7 bases from V and 2 from J; bases not matched to a gene: 11. The CDR3 reads CASTLLEAGATDTQYF. CDR3 coding DNA: TGTGCCAGCACCCTTTTGGAAGCGGGAGCCACAGATACGCAGTATTTT.

CDR3: CASSPGWADTQYF. The DNA of the CDR3 is TGTGCCAGCAGCCCCGGGTGGGCAGATACGCAGTATTTT. This chain links TRBV7-9 with TRBJ2-3, with D unresolved. Germline V gives CDR1 SEHNR, CDR2 FQNEAQ (reference sequence). Trimming pared 5 bases from V and 4 bases from J, leaving 10 bases between. The CDR3 covers 13 residues.

This rearrangement joins TRBV19 to TRBJ1-1; no definite D call. CDR1 is LNHDA, CDR2 SQIVND, per germline (reference sequence). The CDR3 runs 12 residues. CDR3 residues: CASAYRGTEAFF. CDR3 nucleotides: TGTGCTTCAGCATACCGAGGGACTGAAGCTTTCTTT.

The rearrangement joins TRBV28 to TRBJ2-4; 7 nucleotides match TRBD2. J gave up 0 bases and V 5 bases, and 10 bases lay outside the gene matches. The CDR3 runs to 17 residues. The V gene's germline CDR1 is MDHEN and CDR2 SYDVKM. The chain's CDR3 is CASSLKGRGLAKNIQYF. The CDR3 region has the DNA TGTGCCAGCAGTCTGAAAGGGAGGGGATTAGCCAAAAACATTCAGTACTTC. Variable domain in full (rest from reference TRBV28 and TRBJ2-4): DVKVTQSSRYLVKRTGEKVFLECVQDMDHENMFWYRQDPGLGLRLIYFSYDVKMKEKGDIPEGYSVSREKKERFSLILESASTNQTSMYLCASSLKGRGLAKNIQYFGAGTRLSVL.

The chain carries TRBV28 and TRBJ1-1, with D possibly TRBD1 on 5 matching bases. Trimming took 5 bases from V and 11 from J, leaving 15 bases between them. The CDR3 runs 12 residues. Germline CDR1 reads MDHEN; CDR2 reads SYDVKM. The CDR3 bases are TGTGCCAGCAGTCCCTCCACAGGCGCCGCTTTCTTT. Amino acids: CASSPSTGAAFF.

A few counts support this clone. Germline and junction disagree at one end, which may indicate a read error. In DNA, the CDR3 is TGTGCCAGCAGCCCAGGGTTGGGCAGGGTGGGTTCTGGGGCCAACGGCCTGACTTTC. Amino acids: CASSPGLGRVGSGANGLTF. J is TRBJ2-6 and V is TRBV28, with D possibly TRBD1 on 5 matching bases. This CDR3 is built from 19 residues. In germline, CDR1 is MDHEN, CDR2 SYDVKM. Combining the CDR3 with reference TRBV28 and TRBJ2-6 gives the whole variable domain DVKVTQSSRYLVKRTGEKVFLECVQDMDHENMFWYRQDPGLGLRLIYFSYDVKMKEKGDIPEGYSVSREKKERFSLILESASTNQTSMYLCASSPGLGRVGSGANGLTFGAGSRLTVL.

The genes are TRBV7-2 and TRBJ2-6; tentative D call: TRBD1 (5 bases). The CDR3 totals 15 residues. The ends were cut back, 0 bases at V and 2 bases at J, with 5 bases in the middle. Germline CDR1 and CDR2: SGHTA and FQGNSA. DNA for the CDR3: TGTGCCAGCAGCTTAGCAGGGGCTGGGGCCAACGTCCTGACTTTC. It is translated as CASSLAGAGANVLTF.

The V call is TRBV4-1, the J call TRBJ2-7; weak D call: TRBD1 (8 bases). Germline loops: CDR1 MGHRA, CDR2 YSYEKL. Trimming pared 1 base from V and 3 bases from J, leaving 28 bases between. This CDR3 contains 20 residues. The CDR3 region is CASSQVLRIAGAQGDYEQYF. DNA of the CDR3: TGCGCCAGCAGCCAAGTACTACGGATCGCGGGGGCACAGGGGGACTACGAGCAGTACTTC.

This CDR3 is CASTLGVGHGVPGELFF. The CDR3 DNA sequence: TGCGCCAGCACCCTTGGGGTAGGACATGGAGTTCCCGGGGAGCTGTTTTTT. V and J are TRBV5-1 and TRBJ2-2; D possibly corresponds to TRBD1 (5 bases). The germline V gene has CDR1 SGHRS and CDR2 YFSETQ. The CDR3 loop spans 17 amino acids. V gave up 6 bases and J gave up 6 bases, with 24 bases separating them. Looking up the rest from reference TRBV5-1 and TRBJ2-2 gives the full variable domain: KAGVTQTPRYLIKTRGQQVTLSCSPISGHRSVSWYQQTPGQGLQFLFEYFSETQRNKGNFPGRFSGRQFSNSRSEMNVSTLELGDSALYLCASTLGVGHGVPGELFFGEGSRLTVL.

The chain has TRBV7-2 and TRBJ2-4; TRBD1 might be the D (5 bases). In germline, CDR1 is SGHTA, CDR2 FQGNSA. Trimming removed 2 bases at V and 6 bases at J, with 11 bases between. This CDR3 region has 14 residues. The CDR3 loop reads CASSLYGQGNIQYF. CDR3 DNA sequence: TGTGCCAGCAGCTTATATGGGCAGGGAAACATTCAGTACTTC. The whole variable domain, filled in from reference TRBV7-2 and TRBJ2-4, reads GAGVSQSPSNKVTEKGKDVELRCDPISGHTALYWYRQSLGQGLEFLIYFQGNSAPDKSGLPSDRFSAERTGGSVSTLTIQRTQQEDSAVYLCASSLYGQGNIQYFGAGTRLSVL.

The chain couples TRBV5-4 to TRBJ2-1; D is uncertain. CDR1 SGHNT and CDR2 YYREEE come from the germline V gene (reference sequence). With 0 bases removed from V and 5 bases from J, the gap between germline ends came to 12 bases. The CDR3 has 15 residues. DNA of the CDR3: TGTGCCAGCAGCTTGGAACTAACGCTCGACAATGAGCAGTTCTTC. Translating gives CASSLELTLDNEQFF.

This clone was picked up one time. The chain recombines TRBV6-6 with TRBJ2-7; D remains ambiguous. Germline V CDR1 and CDR2: MNHNY, SVGAGI (reference sequence). The ends were cut back, 8 bases at V and 7 bases at J, with 15 bases in the middle. CDR3 length: 12 amino acids. The CDR3 spells CASGPITMEQYF. For the CDR3, the DNA is TGTGCCAGCGGCCCGATTACGATGGAGCAGTACTTC.

This rearrangement joins TRBV13 to TRBJ1-1; 8 bases agree with TRBD1. Looked up from germline, CDR1 is PRHDT and CDR2 is FYEKMQ (reference sequence). Germline trimming cut 1 base from V and 2 bases from J; bases unmatched to any gene: 18. This CDR3 comprises 20 residues. The CDR3 loop is CASSLVNLGQGRGPNTEAFF. CDR3 nucleotides: TGTGCCAGCAGCTTAGTTAATTTAGGACAGGGAAGAGGCCCCAACACTGAAGCTTTCTTT.

J is TRBJ2-7 and V is TRBV11-2; no firm D call. The CDR3 runs to 13 residues. Trimming took 1 base from V and 7 from J, leaving 11 bases between them. Germline V gene sequence: CDR1 SGHAT, CDR2 FQNNGV. The CDR3 coding sequence is TGTGCCAGCAGCTTAGGGGCCACGTGGGAGCAGTACTTC. Translated, it gives CASSLGATWEQYF. Full variable domain (outside the CDR3, taken from reference TRBV11-2 and TRBJ2-7): EAGVAQSPRYKIIEKRQSVAFWCNPISGHATLYWYQQILGQGPKLLIQFQNNGVVDDSQLPKDRFSAERLKGVDSTLKIQPAKLEDSAVYLCASSLGATWEQYFGPGTRLTVT.

The chain carries TRBV7-8 and TRBJ2-2, with TRBD2 matching over 9 bases. CDR3 size: 15 residues. Germline values: CDR1 SGHVS, CDR2 FQNEAQ. V lost 1 base and J lost 7; bases outside the gene matches: 4. The CDR3, as DNA: TGTGCCAGCAGCTTAGTGGGACTAGCTGGCGGGGAGCTGTTTTTT. Its protein is CASSLVGLAGGELFF.